This T cell receptor beta chain was sequenced for a study of blood T cell repertoires in COVID-19. Overall study: Both acute and convalescent COVID-19 samples were obtained from the United States, Italy and Spain. Nucleic acid was either cDNA or gDNA, and it came from T cells, B-cell-depleted T cells, or PBMCs.

In the original analysis: Amplifying reference gene primers gave estimates of nucleated cell counts. TCRdb's copy holds only in-frame clones and misses some; the assay was immunoSEQ multiplex PCR. V and J calls and clone size are as listed in that table; D and trimming were resolved from the DNA. The sample has roughly 310,000 clones; approximately 87% are singletons. Germline-derived CDR1 and CDR2 are SEHNR and FQNEAQ (reference sequence). The CDR3 length is 15 residues. V lost 5 bases and J lost 0; bases outside the gene matches: 4. Sequencing input: peripheral blood. The source is a woman aged 45-59 years with active or convalescent COVID-19. The chain uses TRBV7-9 and TRBJ1-5, with 7 bases that match TRBD1. CDR3 residues: CASSQTGNSNQPQHF. The CDR3 DNA follows: TGTGCCAGCAGCCAGACAGGGAATAGCAATCAGCCCCAGCATTTT.